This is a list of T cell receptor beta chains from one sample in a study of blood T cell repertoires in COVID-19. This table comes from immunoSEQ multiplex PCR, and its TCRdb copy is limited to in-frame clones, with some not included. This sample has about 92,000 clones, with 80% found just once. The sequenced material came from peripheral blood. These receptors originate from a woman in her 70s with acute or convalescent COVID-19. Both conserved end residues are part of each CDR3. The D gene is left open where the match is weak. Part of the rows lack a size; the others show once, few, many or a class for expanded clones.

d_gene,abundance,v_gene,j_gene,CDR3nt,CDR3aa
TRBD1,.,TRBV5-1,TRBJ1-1,TGCGCCAGCATCCTTGAGAGGACAGGGGGCGCTCGGACTGAAGCTTTCTTT,CASILERTGGARTEAFF
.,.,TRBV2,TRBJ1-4,TGTGCCAGCTCCGCCCAACCCCAAGGGGGTGAAAAACTGTTTTTT,CASSAQPQGGEKLFF
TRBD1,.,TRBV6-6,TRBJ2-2,TGTGCCAGCAGTTACGACAGGGCGAACACCGGGGAGCTGTTTTTT,CASSYDRANTGELFF
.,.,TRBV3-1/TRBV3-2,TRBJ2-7,TGTGCCAGCAGCCAAGTTGGGGGGGAGCAGTACTTC,CASSQVGGEQYF
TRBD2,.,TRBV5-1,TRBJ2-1,TGCGCCAGCAGCTTGAGGGAGAGGGGAGGGGAGCAGTTCTTC,CASSLRERGGEQFF
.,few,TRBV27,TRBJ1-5,TGTGCCAGCAGTTACTACCCTCCCGGGGTCAATCAGCCCCAGCATTTT,CASSYYPPGVNQPQHF
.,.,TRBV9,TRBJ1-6,TGTGCCAGCAGCGTAGGAGGGTCAGACTTCAATTCACCCCTCCACTTT,CASSVGGSDFNSPLHF
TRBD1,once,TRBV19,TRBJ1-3,TGTGCCAGTACCACGGGACAGGGGTACTCTGGAAACACCATATATTTT,CASTTGQGYSGNTIYF
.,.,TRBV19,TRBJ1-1,TGTGCCAGTAGTATTCCAGACAGGACGTACACTGAAGCTTTCTTT,CASSIPDRTYTEAFF
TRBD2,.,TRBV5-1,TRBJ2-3,TGCGCCAGCAGCTTGGATCTAGCGGGGTTCTCCCACACAGATACGCAGTATTTT,CASSLDLAGFSHTDTQYF
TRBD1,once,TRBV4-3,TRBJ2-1,TGCGCCAGCAGCCGCAACGGACAGGGCACCTACAATGAGCAGTTCTTC,CASSRNGQGTYNEQFF
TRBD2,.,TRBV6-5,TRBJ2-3,TGTGCCAGCAGTTACTCTCCCCTAGCGGGGGGGACGACGCAGTATTTT,CASSYSPLAGGTTQYF
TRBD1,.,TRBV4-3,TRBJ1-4,TGCGCCAGCAGCCAAACCCCGGGACAGGTTAATGAAAAACTGTTTTTT,CASSQTPGQVNEKLFF
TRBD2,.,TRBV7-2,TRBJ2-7,TGTGCCAGCAGCCCGCTAGCGGGATCCTCAATGAGTTCCTACGAGCAGTACTTC,CASSPLAGSSMSSYEQYF
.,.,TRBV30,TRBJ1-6,TGTGCCTGGAGTGTAAGGGGCGGCTATAATTCACCCCTCCACTTT,CAWSVRGGYNSPLHF
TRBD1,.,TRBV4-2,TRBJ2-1,TGTGCCAGCAGCCAAGGACAGGGGGAATCCTACAATGAGCAGTTCTTC,CASSQGQGESYNEQFF
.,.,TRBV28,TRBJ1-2,TGTGCCAGCGGGGCGGGGCGGTACTTAGGAGGCTACACCTTC,CASGAGRYLGGYTF
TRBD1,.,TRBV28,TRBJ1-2,TGTGCCAGCAGTTCGACAGGGATCTATGGCTACACCTTC,CASSSTGIYGYTF
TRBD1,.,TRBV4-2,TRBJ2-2,TGTGCCAGCAGCCAAATAGGACAGGGCGAGGACACCGGGGAGCTGTTTTTT,CASSQIGQGEDTGELFF
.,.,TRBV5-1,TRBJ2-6,TGCGCCAGCAGCTTGTCCCTCGCTGGGGCCAACGTCCTGACTTTC,CASSLSLAGANVLTF
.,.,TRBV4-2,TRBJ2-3,TGTGCCAGCAGCCAAGTTCACCAGCAGCGGCAGTATTTT,CASSQVHQQRQYF
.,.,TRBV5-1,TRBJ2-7,TGCGCCAGCAGCTTATTCGGGCAGGGGCAAAAAAAAGAGCAGTACTTC,CASSLFGQGQKKEQYF